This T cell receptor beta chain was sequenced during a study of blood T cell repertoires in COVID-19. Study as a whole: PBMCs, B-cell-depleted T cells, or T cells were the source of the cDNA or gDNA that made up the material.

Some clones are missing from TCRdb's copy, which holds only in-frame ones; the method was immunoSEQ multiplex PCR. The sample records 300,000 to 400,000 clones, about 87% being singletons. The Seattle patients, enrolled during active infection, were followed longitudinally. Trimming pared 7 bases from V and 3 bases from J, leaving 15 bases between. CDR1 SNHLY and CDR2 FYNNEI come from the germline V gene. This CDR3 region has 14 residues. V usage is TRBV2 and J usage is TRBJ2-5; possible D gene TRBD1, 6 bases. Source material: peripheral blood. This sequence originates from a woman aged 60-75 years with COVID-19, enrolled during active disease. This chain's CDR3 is CASTGRGIEETQYF. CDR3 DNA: TGTGCCAGCACTGGCAGGGGTATCGAAGAGACCCAGTACTTC. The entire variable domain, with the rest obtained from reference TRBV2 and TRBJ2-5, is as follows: EPEVTQTPSHQVTQMGQEVILRCVPISNHLYFYWYRQILGQKVEFLVSFYNNEISEKSEIFDDQFSVERPDGSNFTLKIRSTKLEDSAMYFCASTGRGIEETQYFGPGTRLLVL.